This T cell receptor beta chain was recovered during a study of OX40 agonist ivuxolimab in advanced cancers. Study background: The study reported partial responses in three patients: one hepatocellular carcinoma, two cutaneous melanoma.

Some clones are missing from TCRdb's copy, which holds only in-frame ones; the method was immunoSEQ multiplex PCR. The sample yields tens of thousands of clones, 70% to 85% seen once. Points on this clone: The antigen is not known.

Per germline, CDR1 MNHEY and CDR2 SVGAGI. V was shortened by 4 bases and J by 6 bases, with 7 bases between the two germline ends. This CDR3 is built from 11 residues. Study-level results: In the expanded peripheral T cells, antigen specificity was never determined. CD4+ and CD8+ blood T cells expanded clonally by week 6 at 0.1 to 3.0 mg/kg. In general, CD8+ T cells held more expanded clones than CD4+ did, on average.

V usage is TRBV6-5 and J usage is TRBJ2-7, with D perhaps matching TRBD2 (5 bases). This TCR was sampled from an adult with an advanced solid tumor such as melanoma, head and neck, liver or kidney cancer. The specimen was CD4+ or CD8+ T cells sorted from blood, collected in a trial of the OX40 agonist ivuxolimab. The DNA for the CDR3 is TGTGCCAGCAGTTCCAGCGGCGAGCAGTACTTC. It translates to CASSSSGEQYF.